This entry concerns a single T cell receptor beta chain. The repertoire was sequenced with immunoSEQ multiplex PCR; TCRdb's copy has only in-frame clones and lacks some. Of approximately 100,000 clones detected, approximately 80% appear once; the ten largest clones hold about 14%. Germline CDR1 reads MNHNY; CDR2 reads SVGAGI (reference sequence). This CDR3 is 15 amino acids long. V dropped 2 bases and J dropped 4; count of bases not matched to a gene: 4. These data come from a study of blood T cell repertoires in COVID-19. The chain joins TRBV6-6 to TRBJ2-3, with 9 bases that match TRBD2. Sequenced input: peripheral blood. This TCR came from a woman aged 55-69 years with acute or convalescent COVID-19. DNA for the CDR3: TGTGCCAGCAGTTACGCGGGAGGGCCTGCAGATACGCAGTATTTT. This sequence encodes CASSYAGGPADTQYF.